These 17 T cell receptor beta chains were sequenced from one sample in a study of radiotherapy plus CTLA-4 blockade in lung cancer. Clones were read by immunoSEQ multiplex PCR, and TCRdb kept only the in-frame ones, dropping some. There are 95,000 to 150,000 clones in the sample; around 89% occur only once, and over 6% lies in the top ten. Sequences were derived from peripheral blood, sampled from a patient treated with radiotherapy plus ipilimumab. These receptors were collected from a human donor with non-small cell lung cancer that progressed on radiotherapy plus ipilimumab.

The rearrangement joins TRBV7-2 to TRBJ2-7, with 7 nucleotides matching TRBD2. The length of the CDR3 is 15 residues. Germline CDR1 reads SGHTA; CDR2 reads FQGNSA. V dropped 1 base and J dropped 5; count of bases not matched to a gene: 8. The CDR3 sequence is CASSLGGAGDNEQYF. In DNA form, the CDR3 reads TGTGCCAGCAGCTTAGGGGGCGCGGGAGATAACGAGCAGTACTTC.

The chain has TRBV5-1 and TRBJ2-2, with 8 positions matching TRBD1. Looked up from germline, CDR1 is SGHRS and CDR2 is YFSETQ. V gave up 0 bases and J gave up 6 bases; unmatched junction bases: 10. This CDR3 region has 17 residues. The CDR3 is CASSLAGTGRGAGELFF. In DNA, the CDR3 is TGCGCCAGCAGCTTGGCTGGGACAGGCCGGGGAGCCGGGGAGCTGTTTTTT.

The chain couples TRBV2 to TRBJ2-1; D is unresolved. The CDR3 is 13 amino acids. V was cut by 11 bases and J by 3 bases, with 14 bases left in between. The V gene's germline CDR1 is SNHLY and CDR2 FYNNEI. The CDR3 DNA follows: TGTGCCCTCGTTAGTAGCCACTACAATGAGCAGTTCTTC. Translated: CALVSSHYNEQFF.

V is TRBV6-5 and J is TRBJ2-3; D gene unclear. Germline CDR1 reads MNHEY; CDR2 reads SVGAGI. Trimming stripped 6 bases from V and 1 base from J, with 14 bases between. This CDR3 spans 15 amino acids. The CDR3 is CASSPEAVGTDTQYF. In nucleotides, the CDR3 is TGTGCCAGCAGCCCGGAAGCCGTAGGCACAGATACGCAGTATTTT.

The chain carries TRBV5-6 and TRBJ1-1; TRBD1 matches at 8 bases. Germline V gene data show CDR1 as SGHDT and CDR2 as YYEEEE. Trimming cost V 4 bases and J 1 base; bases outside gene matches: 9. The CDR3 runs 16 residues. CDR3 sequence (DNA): TGTGCCAGCAGCCCCCGGGACAGGATAACGAACACTGAAGCTTTCTTT. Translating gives CASSPRDRITNTEAFF.

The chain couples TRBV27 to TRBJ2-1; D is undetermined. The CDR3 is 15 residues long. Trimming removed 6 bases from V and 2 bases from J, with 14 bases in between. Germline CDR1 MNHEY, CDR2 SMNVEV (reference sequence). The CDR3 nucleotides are TGTGCCAGCAGCCTAGGGCGGCTACCCTACAATGAGCAGTTCTTC. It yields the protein CASSLGRLPYNEQFF.

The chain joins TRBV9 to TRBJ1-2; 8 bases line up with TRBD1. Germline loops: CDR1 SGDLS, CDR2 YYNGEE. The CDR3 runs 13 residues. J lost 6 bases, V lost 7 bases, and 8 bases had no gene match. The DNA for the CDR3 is TGTGCCAGCCTTTCCCAGGGGGCCGATGGCTACACCTTC. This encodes CASLSQGADGYTF.

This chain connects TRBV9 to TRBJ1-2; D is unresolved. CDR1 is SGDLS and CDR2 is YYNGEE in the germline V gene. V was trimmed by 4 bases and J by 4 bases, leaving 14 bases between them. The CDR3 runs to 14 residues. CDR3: CASSLSSTVYGYTF. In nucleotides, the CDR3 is TGTGCCAGCAGCCTGTCCAGTACTGTCTATGGCTACACCTTC.

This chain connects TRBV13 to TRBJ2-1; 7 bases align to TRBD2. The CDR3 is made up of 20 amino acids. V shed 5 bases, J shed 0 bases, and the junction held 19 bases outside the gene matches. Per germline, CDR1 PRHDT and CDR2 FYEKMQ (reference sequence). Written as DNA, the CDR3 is TGTGCCAGCAGCCCAGTGAGCAGCGGGACTTATAAGAGCTCCTACAATGAGCAGTTCTTC. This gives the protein CASSPVSSGTYKSSYNEQFF.

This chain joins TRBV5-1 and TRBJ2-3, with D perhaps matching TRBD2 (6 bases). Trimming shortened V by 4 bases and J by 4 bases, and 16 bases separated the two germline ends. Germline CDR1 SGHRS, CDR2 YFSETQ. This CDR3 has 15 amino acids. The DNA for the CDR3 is TGCGCCAGCAGCAAACTAGCCGGGAGTGCAGATACGCAGTATTTT. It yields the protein CASSKLAGSADTQYF.

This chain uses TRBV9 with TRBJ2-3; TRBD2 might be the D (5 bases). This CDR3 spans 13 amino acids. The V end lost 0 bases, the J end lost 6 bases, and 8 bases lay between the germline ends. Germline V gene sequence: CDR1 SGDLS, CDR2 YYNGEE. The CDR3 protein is CASSVATGDTQYF. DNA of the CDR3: TGTGCCAGCAGCGTAGCTACGGGGGATACGCAGTATTTT.

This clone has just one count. The CDR3, as DNA: TGTGCCAGCAGCTTGGGCAGGGGGCGATTCGATACGCAGTATTTT. Translated, it gives CASSLGRGRFDTQYF. The V gene is TRBV11-2, the J gene TRBJ2-3; 8 bases are shared with TRBD1. J gave up 6 bases and V 3 bases, and 8 bases lay outside the gene matches. The CDR3 totals 15 residues. Germline CDR1 reads SGHAT; CDR2 reads FQNNGV.

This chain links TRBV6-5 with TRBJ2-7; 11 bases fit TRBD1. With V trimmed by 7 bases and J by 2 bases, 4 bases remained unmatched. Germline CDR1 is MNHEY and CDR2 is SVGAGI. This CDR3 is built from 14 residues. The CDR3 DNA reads TGTGCCAGCAAGGACAGGGGGCTTGCCTACGAGCAGTACTTC. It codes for CASKDRGLAYEQYF.

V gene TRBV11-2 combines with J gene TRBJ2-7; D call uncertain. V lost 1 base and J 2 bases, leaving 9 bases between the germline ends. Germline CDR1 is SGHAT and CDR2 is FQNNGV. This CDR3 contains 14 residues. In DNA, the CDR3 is TGTGCCAGCAGCTTAGGGGCGCCACCCTACGAGCAGTACTTC. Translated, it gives CASSLGAPPYEQYF.

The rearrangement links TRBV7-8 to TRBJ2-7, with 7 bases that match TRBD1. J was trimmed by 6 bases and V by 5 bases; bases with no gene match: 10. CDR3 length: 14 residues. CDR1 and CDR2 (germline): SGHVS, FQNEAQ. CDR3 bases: TGTGCCAGCAGCCCCTTAGGGGGCTCCGCCGAGCAGTACTTC. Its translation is CASSPLGGSAEQYF.

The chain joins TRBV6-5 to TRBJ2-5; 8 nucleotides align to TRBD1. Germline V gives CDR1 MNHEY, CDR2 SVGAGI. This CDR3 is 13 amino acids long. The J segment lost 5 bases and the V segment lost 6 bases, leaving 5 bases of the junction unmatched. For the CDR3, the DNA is TGTGCCAGCAGGCTGACAGGGGCGGAGACCCAGTACTTC. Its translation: CASRLTGAETQYF.

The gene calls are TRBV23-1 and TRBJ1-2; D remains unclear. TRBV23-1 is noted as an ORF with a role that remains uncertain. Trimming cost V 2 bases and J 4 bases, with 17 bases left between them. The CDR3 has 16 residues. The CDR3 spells CASSQPPSRLTYGYTF. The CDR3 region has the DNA TGCGCCAGCAGTCAACCCCCCAGCAGGTTAACCTATGGCTACACCTTC.